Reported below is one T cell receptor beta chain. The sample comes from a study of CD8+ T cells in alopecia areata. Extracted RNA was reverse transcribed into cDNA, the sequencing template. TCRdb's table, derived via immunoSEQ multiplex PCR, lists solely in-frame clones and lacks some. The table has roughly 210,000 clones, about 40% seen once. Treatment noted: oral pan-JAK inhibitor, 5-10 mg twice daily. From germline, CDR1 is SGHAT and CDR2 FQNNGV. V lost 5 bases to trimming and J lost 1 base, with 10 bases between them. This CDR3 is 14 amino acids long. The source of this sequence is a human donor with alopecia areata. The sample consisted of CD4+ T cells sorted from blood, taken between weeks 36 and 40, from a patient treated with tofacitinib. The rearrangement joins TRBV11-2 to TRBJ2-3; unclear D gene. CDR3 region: CASSLVLRTDTQYF. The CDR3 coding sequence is TGTGCCAGCAGCCTAGTCTTGCGCACAGATACGCAGTATTTT.